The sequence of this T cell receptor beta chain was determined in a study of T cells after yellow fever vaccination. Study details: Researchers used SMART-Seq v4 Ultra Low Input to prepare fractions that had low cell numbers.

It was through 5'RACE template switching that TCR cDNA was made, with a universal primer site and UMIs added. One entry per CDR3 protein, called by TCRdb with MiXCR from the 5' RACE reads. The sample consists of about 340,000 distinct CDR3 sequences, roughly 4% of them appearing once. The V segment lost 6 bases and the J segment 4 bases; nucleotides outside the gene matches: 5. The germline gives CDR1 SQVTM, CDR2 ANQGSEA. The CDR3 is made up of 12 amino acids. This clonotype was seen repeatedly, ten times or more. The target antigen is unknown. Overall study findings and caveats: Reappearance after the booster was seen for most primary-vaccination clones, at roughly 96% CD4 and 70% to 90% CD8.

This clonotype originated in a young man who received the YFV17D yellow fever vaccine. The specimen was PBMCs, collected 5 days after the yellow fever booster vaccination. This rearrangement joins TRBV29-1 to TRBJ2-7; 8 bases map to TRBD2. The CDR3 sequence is CSVKAGEYEQYV. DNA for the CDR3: TGCAGCGTCAAAGCGGGGGAGTACGAGCAGTACGTC.